This T cell receptor (beta chain) was retrieved from a study of blood T cells in healthy people across ages. Per the germline V gene, CDR1 is SGHAT and CDR2 is FQNNGV. This CDR3 has 15 residues. Unmatched junction bases numbered 5, after V lost 10 bases and J lost 1 base. This clonotype was observed a handful of times. The second PCR ran roughly 6 to 11 cycles with a sample-barcoded 5' primer and J-beta primers. Each CDR3 protein is one row after TCRdb ran MiXCR on the 5' RACE reads. The sample records 600,000 to 800,000 distinct CDR3 sequences, roughly half being singletons. The chain employs TRBV11-2 and TRBJ2-2; TRBD2 matches at 11 bases. What was sequenced was blood. The origin of this receptor is an elderly woman in good health. CDR3 sequence reads: CATRLAGRNTGELFF. The CDR3 DNA reads as TGTGCCACTCGACTAGCGGGAAGGAACACCGGGGAGCTGTTTTTT. The whole variable domain, remainder taken from reference TRBV11-2 and TRBJ2-2, is EAGVAQSPRYKIIEKRQSVAFWCNPISGHATLYWYQQILGQGPKLLIQFQNNGVVDDSQLPKDRFSAERLKGVDSTLKIQPAKLEDSAVYLCATRLAGRNTGELFFGEGSRLTVL.